The T cell receptor beta chain described here comes from a study of T cell repertoires in cytomegalovirus infection. As for the study in general: CMV infection plus the matching HLA type was flagged by public TCR beta signatures.

About this clonotype: Its antigen is undetermined.

The CDR3 consists of 16 residues. Trimming pared 0 bases from V and 0 bases from J, leaving 8 bases between. Germline V gives CDR1 MNHNY, CDR2 SVGAGI (reference sequence). Using its own MiXCR run on the reads, TCRdb lists one record per CDR3 protein. The sample has approximately 910,000 distinct CDR3 sequences, roughly a third seen once. V and J are TRBV6-6 and TRBJ2-2; D perhaps matches TRBD1 (6 bases). This TCR came from a human donor in good health (CMV status not recorded). Some clones in this sample may be carry-over from other donors' samples. Specimen: cultured CD8+ T cells from PBMCs, collected from culture after CMV antigen stimulation. The DNA of the CDR3 is TGTGCCAGCAGTTACTCGAACAGGGCGAACACCGGGGAGCTGTTTTTT. Encoded protein: CASSYSNRANTGELFF.